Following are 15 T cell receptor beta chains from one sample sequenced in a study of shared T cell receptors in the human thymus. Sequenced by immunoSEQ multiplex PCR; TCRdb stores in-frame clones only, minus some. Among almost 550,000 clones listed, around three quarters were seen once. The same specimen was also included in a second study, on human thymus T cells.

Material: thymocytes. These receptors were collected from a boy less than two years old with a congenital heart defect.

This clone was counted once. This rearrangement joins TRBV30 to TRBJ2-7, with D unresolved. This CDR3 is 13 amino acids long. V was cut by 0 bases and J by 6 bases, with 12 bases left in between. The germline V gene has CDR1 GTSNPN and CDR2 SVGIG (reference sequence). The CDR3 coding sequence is TGTGCCTGGAGTGTACGACATGGCTGCGAGCAGTACTTC. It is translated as CAWSVRHGCEQYF.

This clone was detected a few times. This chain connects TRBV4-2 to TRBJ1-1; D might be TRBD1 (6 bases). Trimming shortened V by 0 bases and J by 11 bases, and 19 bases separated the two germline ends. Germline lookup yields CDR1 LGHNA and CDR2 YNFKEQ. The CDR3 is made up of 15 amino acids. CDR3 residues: CASSQDWRGREDAFF. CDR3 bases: TGTGCCAGCAGCCAAGATTGGCGGGGGCGCGAGGACGCTTTCTTT.

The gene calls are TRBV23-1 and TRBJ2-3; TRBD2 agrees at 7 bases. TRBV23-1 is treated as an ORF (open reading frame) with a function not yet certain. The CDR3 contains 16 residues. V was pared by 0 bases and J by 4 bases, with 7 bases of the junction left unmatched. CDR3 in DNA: TGCGCCAGCAGTCAATCGGGGGGAGGGCTTCCAGATACGCAGTATTTT. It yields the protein CASSQSGGGLPDTQYF.

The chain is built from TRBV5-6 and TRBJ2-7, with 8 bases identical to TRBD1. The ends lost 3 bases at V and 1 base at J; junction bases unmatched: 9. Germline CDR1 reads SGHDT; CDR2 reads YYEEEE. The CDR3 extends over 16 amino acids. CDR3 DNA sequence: TGTGCCAGCAGCTCGCCGCTGGGACAGGCTTCCTACGAGCAGTACTTC. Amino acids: CASSSPLGQASYEQYF. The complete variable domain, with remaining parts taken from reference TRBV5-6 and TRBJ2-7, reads DAGVTQSPTHLIKTRGQQVTLRCSPKSGHDTVSWYQQALGQGPQFIFQYYEEEERQRGNFPDRFSGHQFPNYSSELNVNALLLGDSALYLCASSSPLGQASYEQYFGPGTRLTVT.

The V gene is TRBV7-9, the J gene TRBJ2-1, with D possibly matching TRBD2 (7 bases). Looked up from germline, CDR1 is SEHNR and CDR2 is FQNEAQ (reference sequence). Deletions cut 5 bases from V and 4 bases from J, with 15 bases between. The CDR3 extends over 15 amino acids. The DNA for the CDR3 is TGTGCCAGCAGCCCGTGGACTAGGGGGTACAATGAGCAGTTCTTC. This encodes CASSPWTRGYNEQFF.

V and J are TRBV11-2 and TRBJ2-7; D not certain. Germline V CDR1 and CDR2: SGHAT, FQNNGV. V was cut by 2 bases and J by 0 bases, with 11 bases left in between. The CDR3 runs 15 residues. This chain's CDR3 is CASSLLQIPSYEQYF. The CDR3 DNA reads TGTGCCAGCAGCTTATTACAGATCCCCTCCTACGAGCAGTACTTC.

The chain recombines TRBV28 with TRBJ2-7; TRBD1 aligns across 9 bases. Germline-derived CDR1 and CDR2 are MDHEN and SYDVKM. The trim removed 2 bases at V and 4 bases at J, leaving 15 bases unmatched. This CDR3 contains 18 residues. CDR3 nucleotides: TGTGCCAGCAGTTTACTTCCCGTCCTCTGGGGACAGGGTTACGAGCAGTACTTC. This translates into CASSLLPVLWGQGYEQYF. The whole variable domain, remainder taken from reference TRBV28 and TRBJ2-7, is DVKVTQSSRYLVKRTGEKVFLECVQDMDHENMFWYRQDPGLGLRLIYFSYDVKMKEKGDIPEGYSVSREKKERFSLILESASTNQTSMYLCASSLLPVLWGQGYEQYFGPGTRLTVT.

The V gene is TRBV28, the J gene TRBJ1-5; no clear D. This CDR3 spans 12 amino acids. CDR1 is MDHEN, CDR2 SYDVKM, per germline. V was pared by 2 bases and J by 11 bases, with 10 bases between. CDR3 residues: CASSLLPSAQHF. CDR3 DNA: TGTGCCAGCAGTTTACTCCCATCGGCCCAGCATTTT.

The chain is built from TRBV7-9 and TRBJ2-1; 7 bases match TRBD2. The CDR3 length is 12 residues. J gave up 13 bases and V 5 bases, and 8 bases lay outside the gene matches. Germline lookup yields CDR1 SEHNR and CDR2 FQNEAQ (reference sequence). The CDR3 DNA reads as TGTGCCAGCAGCCCCGGGGGGTCTACTCAGTTCTTC. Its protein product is CASSPGGSTQFF.

This chain's CDR3 is CASSQERGPTGHRVACTEAFF. Here the CDR3 DNA reads TGCGCCAGCAGCCAAGAGAGGGGGCCTACAGGGCATAGAGTCGCCTGCACTGAAGCTTTCTTT. J is TRBJ1-1 and V is TRBV4-3; TRBD1 matches at 7 bases. Germline V CDR1 and CDR2: LGHNA, YSLEER. V trimming: 0 bases; J trimming: 4 bases; junction bases outside the gene matches: 23. CDR3 length equals 21 residues.

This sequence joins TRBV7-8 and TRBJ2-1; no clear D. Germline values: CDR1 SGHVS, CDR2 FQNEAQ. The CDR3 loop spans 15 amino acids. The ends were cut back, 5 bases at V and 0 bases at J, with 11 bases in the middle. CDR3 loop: CASSPAYDSYNEQFF. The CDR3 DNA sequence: TGTGCCAGCAGCCCTGCGTATGACTCCTACAATGAGCAGTTCTTC.

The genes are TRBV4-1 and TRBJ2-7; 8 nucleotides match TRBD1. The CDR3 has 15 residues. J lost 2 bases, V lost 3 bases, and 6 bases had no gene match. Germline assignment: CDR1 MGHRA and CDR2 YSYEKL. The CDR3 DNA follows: TGCGCCAGCAGCCACCCGGACAGGGACGCCTACGAGCAGTACTTC. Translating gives CASSHPDRDAYEQYF.

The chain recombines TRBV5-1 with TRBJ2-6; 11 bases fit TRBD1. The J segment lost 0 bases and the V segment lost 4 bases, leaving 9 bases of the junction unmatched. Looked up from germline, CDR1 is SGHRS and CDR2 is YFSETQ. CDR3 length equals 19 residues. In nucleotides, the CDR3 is TGCGCCAGCAGCAGTACTACCGGGACAGGGGGCTCTGGGGCCAACGTCCTGACTTTC. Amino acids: CASSSTTGTGGSGANVLTF.

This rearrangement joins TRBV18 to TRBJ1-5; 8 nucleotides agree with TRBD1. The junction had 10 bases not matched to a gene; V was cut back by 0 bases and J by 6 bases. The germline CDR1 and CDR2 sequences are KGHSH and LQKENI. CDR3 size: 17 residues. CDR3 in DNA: TGTGCCAGCTCACCACCCGCGAAAGACAGGGGAGTTCAGCCCCAGCATTTT. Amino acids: CASSPPAKDRGVQPQHF.

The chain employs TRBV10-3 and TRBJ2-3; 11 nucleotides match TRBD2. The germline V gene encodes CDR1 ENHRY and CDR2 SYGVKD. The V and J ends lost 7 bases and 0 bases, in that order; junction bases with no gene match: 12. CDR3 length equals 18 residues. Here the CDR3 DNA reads TGTGCCATCACCCCCGGGACTAGCGGTCCCCTTAGCACAGATACGCAGTATTTT. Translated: CAITPGTSGPLSTDTQYF.